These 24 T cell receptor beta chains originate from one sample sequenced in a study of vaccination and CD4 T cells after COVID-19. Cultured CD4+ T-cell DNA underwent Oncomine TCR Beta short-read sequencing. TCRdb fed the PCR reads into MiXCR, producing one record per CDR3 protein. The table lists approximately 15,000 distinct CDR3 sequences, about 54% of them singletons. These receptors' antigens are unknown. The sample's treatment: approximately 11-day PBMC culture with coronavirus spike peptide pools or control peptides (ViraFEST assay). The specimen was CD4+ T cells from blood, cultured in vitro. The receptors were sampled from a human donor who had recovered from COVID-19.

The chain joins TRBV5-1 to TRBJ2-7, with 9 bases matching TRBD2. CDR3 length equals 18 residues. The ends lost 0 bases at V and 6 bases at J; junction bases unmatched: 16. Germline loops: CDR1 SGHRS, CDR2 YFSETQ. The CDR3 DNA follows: TGCGCCAGCAGCTTGGCTGGTAGCGGGAGTTCAGTCGTTCGCGAGCAGTACTTC. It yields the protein CASSLAGSGSSVVREQYF.

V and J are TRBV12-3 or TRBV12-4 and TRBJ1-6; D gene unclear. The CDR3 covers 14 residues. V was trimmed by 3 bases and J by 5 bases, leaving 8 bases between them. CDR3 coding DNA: TGTGCCAGCAGTTTTGGCCTCGATAATTCACCCCTCCACTTT. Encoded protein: CASSFGLDNSPLHF.

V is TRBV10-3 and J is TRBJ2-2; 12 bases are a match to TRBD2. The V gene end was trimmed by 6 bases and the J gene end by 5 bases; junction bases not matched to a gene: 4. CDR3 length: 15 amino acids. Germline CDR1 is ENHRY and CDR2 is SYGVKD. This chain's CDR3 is CAISLGLAGTGELFF. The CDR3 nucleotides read TGTGCCATCAGCCTGGGACTAGCGGGTACCGGGGAGCTGTTTTTT.

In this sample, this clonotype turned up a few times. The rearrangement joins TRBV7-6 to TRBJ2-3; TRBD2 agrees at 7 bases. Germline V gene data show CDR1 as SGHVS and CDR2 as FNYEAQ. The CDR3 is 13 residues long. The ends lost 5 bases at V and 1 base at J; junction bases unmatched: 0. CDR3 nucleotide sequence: TGTGCCAGCAGCGGGGGGGGCACAGATACGCAGTATTTT. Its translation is CASSGGGTDTQYF.

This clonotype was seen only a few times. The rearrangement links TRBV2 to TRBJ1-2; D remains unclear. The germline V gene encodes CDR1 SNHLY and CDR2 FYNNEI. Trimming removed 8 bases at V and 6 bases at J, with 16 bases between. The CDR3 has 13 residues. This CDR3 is CASSWQAGHGYTF. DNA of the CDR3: TGTGCCAGCTCTTGGCAGGCAGGTCATGGCTACACCTTC.

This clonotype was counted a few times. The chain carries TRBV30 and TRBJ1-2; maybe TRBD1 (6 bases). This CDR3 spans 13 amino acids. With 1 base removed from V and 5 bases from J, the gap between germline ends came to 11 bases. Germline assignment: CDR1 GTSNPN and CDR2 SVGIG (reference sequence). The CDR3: CAWSEGGGYGYTF. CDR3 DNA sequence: TGTGCCTGGAGTGAGGGGGGCGGGTATGGCTACACCTTC.

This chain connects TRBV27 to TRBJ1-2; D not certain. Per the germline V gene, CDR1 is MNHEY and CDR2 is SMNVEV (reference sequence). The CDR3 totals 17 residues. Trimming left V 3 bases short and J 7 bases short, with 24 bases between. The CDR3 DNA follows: TGTGCCAGCAGTTTTCACCCAAGTAAAGTGCAGCTGGCTGGCTACACCTTC. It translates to CASSFHPSKVQLAGYTF.

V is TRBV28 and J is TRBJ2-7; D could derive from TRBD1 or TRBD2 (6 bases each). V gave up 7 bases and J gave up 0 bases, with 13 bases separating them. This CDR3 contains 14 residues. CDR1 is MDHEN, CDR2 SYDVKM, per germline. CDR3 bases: TGTGCCAGCACCCTGGGGGGCAGCTCCTACGAGCAGTACTTC. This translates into CASTLGGSSYEQYF. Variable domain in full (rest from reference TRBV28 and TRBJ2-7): DVKVTQSSRYLVKRTGEKVFLECVQDMDHENMFWYRQDPGLGLRLIYFSYDVKMKEKGDIPEGYSVSREKKERFSLILESASTNQTSMYLCASTLGGSSYEQYFGPGTRLTVT.

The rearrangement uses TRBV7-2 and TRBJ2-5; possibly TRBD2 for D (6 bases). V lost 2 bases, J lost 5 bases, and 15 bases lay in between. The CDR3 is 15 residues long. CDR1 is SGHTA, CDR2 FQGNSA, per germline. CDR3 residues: CASSLLGRNGETQYF. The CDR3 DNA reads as TGTGCCAGCAGCTTACTTGGGAGGAACGGGGAGACCCAGTACTTC.

This CDR3 is CASSEIPTGELFF. The CDR3 region has the DNA TGTGCCAGCAGTGAAATTCCCACCGGGGAGCTGTTTTTT. The chain couples TRBV2 to TRBJ2-2; no definite D call. V lost 2 bases to trimming and J lost 4 bases, with 5 bases between them. CDR1 is SNHLY and CDR2 is FYNNEI in the germline V gene. The CDR3 runs 13 residues.

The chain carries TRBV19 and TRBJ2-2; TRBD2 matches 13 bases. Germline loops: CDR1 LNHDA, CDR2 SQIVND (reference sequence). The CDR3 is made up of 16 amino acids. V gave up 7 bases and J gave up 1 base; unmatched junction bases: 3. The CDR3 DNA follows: TGTGCCAGTACCAGGACTAGCGGGAGGAACACCGGGGAGCTGTTTTTT. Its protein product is CASTRTSGRNTGELFF.

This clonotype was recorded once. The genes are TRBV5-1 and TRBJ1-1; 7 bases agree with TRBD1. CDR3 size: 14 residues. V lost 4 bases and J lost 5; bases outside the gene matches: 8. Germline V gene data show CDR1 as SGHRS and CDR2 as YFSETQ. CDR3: CASSPTGSRTEAFF. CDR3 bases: TGCGCCAGCAGCCCGACAGGGAGTAGGACTGAAGCTTTCTTT.

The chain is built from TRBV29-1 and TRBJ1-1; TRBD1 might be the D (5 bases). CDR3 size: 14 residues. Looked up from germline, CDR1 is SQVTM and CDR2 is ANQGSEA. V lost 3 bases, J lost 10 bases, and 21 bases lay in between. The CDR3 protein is CSVDLPGTRAVAFF. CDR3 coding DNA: TGCAGCGTTGATCTCCCCGGGACTCGGGCGGTAGCTTTCTTT.

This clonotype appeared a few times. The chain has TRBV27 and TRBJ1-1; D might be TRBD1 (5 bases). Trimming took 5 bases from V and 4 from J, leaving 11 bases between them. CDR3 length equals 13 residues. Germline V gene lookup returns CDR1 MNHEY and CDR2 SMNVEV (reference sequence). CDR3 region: CASSPHGGTEAFF. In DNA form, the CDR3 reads TGTGCCAGCAGTCCACACGGGGGCACTGAAGCTTTCTTT.

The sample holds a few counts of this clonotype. The CDR3 region has the DNA TGCAGTGCTAGAAGGGGGCGCAATCAGCCCCAGCATTTT. Protein sequence: CSARRGRNQPQHF. J is TRBJ1-5 and V is TRBV20-1; TRBD1 matches 7 bases. This CDR3 region has 13 residues. V gave up 2 bases and J gave up 2 bases; unmatched junction bases: 0. CDR1 DFQATT and CDR2 SNEGSKA come from the germline V gene (reference sequence).

The CDR3 coding sequence is TGTGCCAGCAGCCAAGATTCGACCTTGACTAGCGGGATTCAAGAGACCCAGTACTTC. Its protein is CASSQDSTLTSGIQETQYF. The chain joins TRBV14 to TRBJ2-5, with 11 bases matching TRBD2. This CDR3 region has 19 residues. V gave up 0 bases and J gave up 2 bases; unmatched junction bases: 11. Germline V gene sequence: CDR1 SGHDN, CDR2 FVKESK.

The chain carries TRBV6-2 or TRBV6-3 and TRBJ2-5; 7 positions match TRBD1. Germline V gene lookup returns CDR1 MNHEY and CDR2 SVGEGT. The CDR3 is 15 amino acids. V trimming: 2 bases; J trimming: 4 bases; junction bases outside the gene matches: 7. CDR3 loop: CASSYGTGDRETQYF. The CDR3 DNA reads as TGTGCCAGCAGTTACGGTACAGGGGATCGAGAGACCCAGTACTTC.

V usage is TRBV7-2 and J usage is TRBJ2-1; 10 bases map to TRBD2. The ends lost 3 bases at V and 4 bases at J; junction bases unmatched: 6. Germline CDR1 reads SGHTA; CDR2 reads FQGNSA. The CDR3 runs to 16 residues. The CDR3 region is CASSLLLAGYYNEQFF. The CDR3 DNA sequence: TGTGCCAGCAGCTTGCTACTAGCGGGATATTACAATGAGCAGTTCTTC.

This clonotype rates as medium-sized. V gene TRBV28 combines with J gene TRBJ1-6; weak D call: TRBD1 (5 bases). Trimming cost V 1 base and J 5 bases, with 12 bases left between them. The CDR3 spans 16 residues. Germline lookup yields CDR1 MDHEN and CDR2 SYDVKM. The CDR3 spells CASSLSPGLHNSPLHF. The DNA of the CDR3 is TGTGCCAGCAGTTTATCCCCGGGACTGCATAATTCACCCCTCCACTTT.

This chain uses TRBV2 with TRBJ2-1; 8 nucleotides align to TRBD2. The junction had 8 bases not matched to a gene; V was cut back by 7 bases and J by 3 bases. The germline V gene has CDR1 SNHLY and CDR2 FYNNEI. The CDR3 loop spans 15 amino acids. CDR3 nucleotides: TGTGCCAGCATGAATGGGGCGGGAGGCTACAATGAGCAGTTCTTC. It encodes CASMNGAGGYNEQFF.

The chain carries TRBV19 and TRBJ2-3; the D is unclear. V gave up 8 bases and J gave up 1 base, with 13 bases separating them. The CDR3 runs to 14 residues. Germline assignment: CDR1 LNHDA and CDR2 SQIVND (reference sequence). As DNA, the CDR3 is TGTGCCAGTTCCGAAAGGGCGGGCACAGATACGCAGTATTTT. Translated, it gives CASSERAGTDTQYF.

CDR3 nucleotide sequence: TGTGCCAGTTCAGCGACAGGGGGCACGACTGAAGCTTTCTTT. Protein product: CASSATGGTTEAFF. The rearrangement uses TRBV19 and TRBJ1-1; 10 bases match TRBD1. V dropped 8 bases and J dropped 5; count of bases not matched to a gene: 8. Germline CDR1 LNHDA, CDR2 SQIVND (reference sequence). The CDR3 length is 14 residues.

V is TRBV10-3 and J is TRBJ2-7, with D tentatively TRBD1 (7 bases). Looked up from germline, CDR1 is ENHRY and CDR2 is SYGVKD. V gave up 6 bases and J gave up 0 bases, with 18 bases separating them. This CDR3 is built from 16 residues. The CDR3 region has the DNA TGTGCCATCAGCCGACTAGGACAGGAGACCTCCTACGAGCAGTACTTC. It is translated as CAISRLGQETSYEQYF.

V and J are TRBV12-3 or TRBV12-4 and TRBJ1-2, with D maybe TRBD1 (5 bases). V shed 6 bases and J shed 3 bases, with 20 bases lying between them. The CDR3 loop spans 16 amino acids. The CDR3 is CASSSRGRGVHYGYTF. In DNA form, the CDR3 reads TGTGCCAGCAGCTCCCGGGGGAGGGGTGTGCACTATGGCTACACCTTC.